The source of this T cell receptor (beta chain) is a study of blood T cell repertoires in COVID-19. Looking at the study overall: PBMCs, B-cell-depleted T cells, or T cells provided the cDNA or gDNA that made up the material.

TCRdb's table, derived via immunoSEQ multiplex PCR, lists solely in-frame clones and lacks some. Among approximately 130,000 clones listed, more than 70% were seen once. Unmatched junction bases numbered 5, after V lost 5 bases and J lost 0 bases. The germline gives CDR1 LGHNA, CDR2 YSLEER. The CDR3 is 15 residues long. What was sequenced was peripheral blood. J is TRBJ2-7 and V is TRBV4-3; 9 nucleotides agree with TRBD2. The receptor was isolated from a man in his fifties or sixties with acute or convalescent COVID-19. The CDR3 nucleotides read TGCGCCAGCAGCGCTCTTAGCGGGAGCTCCTACGAGCAGTACTTC. It translates to CASSALSGSSYEQYF.